The 5 T cell receptor beta chains below come from one sample, sequenced in a study of graft-versus-host responses after intestinal transplantation. Profiling relied on immunoSEQ multiplex PCR, and the TCRdb table lists in-frame clones only, not all of them. The data contain fewer than 80,000 clones, 90% of them singletons. Antigens for these TCRs are unknown. The input for sequencing was unstimulated CD8+ T cells sorted from spleen or lymph node cells, taken before transplant. All receptors come from a human donor who was the organ donor for an intestinal transplant.

The chain recombines TRBV28 with TRBJ1-4; D is uncertain. Between the trimmed V and J ends, which lost 3 bases and 5 bases, there was a span of 7 bases. This CDR3 comprises 13 residues. Germline V gives CDR1 MDHEN, CDR2 SYDVKM. CDR3 loop: CASSFQRNEKLFF. The CDR3 DNA reads as TGTGCCAGCAGTTTTCAGCGCAATGAAAAACTGTTTTTT. Full variable domain (outside the CDR3, taken from reference TRBV28 and TRBJ1-4): DVKVTQSSRYLVKRTGEKVFLECVQDMDHENMFWYRQDPGLGLRLIYFSYDVKMKEKGDIPEGYSVSREKKERFSLILESASTNQTSMYLCASSFQRNEKLFFGSGTQLSVL.

The V call is TRBV11-2, the J call TRBJ1-1, with D unclear. V lost 5 bases and J lost 6, with 4 bases in between. Germline CDR1 reads SGHAT; CDR2 reads FQNNGV. The CDR3 loop spans 10 amino acids. The CDR3 region has the DNA TGTGCCAGCAGCCGCGCTGAAGCTTTCTTT. Protein product: CASSRAEAFF.

The sample holds one count of this clone. V is TRBV25-1 and J is TRBJ1-5; 7 bases are a match to TRBD1. V was clipped by 10 bases and J by 7 bases; unmatched bases: 13. CDR3 length: 14 amino acids. Germline CDR1 and CDR2: MGHDK and SYGVNS. CDR3 bases: TGTGCCACCGCTGCCAGGGGGATGGGGCAGCCCCAGCATTTT. Translating it yields CATAARGMGQPQHF.

This clone was seen just once. The chain carries TRBV7-9 and TRBJ2-1; D is perhaps TRBD1 (5 bases). The CDR3 consists of 15 residues. Trimming took 5 bases from V and 6 from J, leaving 17 bases between them. Germline V gene lookup returns CDR1 SEHNR and CDR2 FQNEAQ (reference sequence). In nucleotides, the CDR3 is TGTGCCAGCAGCACTTCAGGCGCAGGGCGCAATGAGCAGTTCTTC. Protein product: CASSTSGAGRNEQFF. Filled out from reference TRBV7-9 and TRBJ2-1, the complete variable domain reads DTGVSQNPRHKITKRGQNVTFRCDPISEHNRLYWYRQTLGQGPEFLTYFQNEAQLEKSRLLSDRFSAERPKGSFSTLEIQRTEQGDSAMYLCASSTSGAGRNEQFFGPGTRLTVL.

Regarding this clone: The junction differs from germline at one of its ends, possibly a read error. This chain joins TRBV5-4 and TRBJ1-1; D is possibly TRBD1 (6 bases). The length of the CDR3 is 12 residues. Per germline, CDR1 SGHNT and CDR2 YYREEE (reference sequence). CDR3 DNA sequence: TGTACCAGCAGCCTTCAGGGGACAGAAGCTTTCTTT. It is translated as CTSSLQGTEAFF. Full variable domain (missing parts from reference TRBV5-4 and TRBJ1-1): ETGVTQSPTHLIKTRGQQVTLRCSSQSGHNTVSWYQQALGQGPQFIFQYYREEENGRGNFPPRFSGLQFPNYSSELNVNALELDDSALYLCTSSLQGTEAFFGQGTRLTVV.